These 2 T cell receptor beta chains were all obtained from the same sample, sequenced in a study of blood T cells in healthy people across ages. A J-beta primer mix and a sample-barcoded 5' primer were used in a second PCR of about 7 to 11 cycles. TCRdb re-called the 5' RACE reads through MiXCR, storing one row per CDR3 protein. The table has more than 650,000 distinct CDR3 sequences, about a fifth seen once. The material sequenced was blood. The receptor source for this set is a man between 65 and 85 years old in good health.

In its sample, this clonotype was seen many times. The genes are TRBV4-1 and TRBJ2-5; a weak D match, TRBD1 (5 bases). This CDR3 region has 15 residues. The germline gives CDR1 MGHRA, CDR2 YSYEKL. Trimming removed 1 base from V and 3 bases from J, with 12 bases in between. Here the CDR3 reads CASSQVGRVEETQYF. CDR3 nucleotide sequence: TGCGCCAGCAGCCAAGTTGGCAGGGTGGAAGAGACCCAGTACTTC.

This clonotype has only a few counts. This chain joins TRBV10-3 and TRBJ2-6; D is unresolved. Germline loops: CDR1 ENHRY, CDR2 SYGVKD. The V end was cut by 4 bases, the J end by 0 bases, with 4 bases between. This CDR3 has 14 residues. The CDR3 here is CAISGLSGANVLTF. DNA of the CDR3: TGTGCCATCAGTGGACTCTCTGGGGCCAACGTCCTGACTTTC.